This T cell receptor (beta chain) was sequenced during a study of PD-L1 blockade in urothelial cancer. Time point noted: peripheral blood 6 weeks after treatment start. TCRdb's copy holds only in-frame clones and misses some; the assay was immunoSEQ multiplex PCR. The sample lists over 100,000 clones, 91% occurring once. V lost 5 bases and J 12 bases, leaving 11 bases between the germline ends. CDR1 is MDHEN and CDR2 is SYDVKM in the germline V gene. The CDR3 totals 11 residues. This clonotype originated in a man aged 55 to 70 with urothelial cancer. V usage is TRBV28 and J usage is TRBJ2-1; perhaps TRBD2 as D (5 bases). The sequenced sample was PBMCs, obtained around atezolizumab (anti-PD-L1) treatment. CDR3 amino acids: CASSALAGQFF. CDR3 in DNA: TGTGCCAGCAGTGCTCTGGCGGGGCAGTTCTTC.